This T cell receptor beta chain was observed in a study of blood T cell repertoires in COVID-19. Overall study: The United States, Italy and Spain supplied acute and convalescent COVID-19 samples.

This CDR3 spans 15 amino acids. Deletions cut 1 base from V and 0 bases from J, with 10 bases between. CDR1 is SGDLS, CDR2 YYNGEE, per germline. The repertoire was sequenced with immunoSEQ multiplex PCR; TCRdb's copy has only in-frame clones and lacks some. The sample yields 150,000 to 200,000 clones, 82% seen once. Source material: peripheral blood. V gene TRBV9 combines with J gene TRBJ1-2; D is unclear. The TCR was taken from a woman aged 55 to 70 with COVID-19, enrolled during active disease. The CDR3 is CASSVYGLTNYGYTF. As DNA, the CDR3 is TGTGCCAGCAGCGTATACGGTCTAACTAACTATGGCTACACCTTC.